The T cell receptor beta chain described here comes from a study of T-cell memory formation after mild COVID-19. Broader study findings: Clones that contracted clustered mainly in CM and EM if CD4+ and in EMRA if CD8+.

TCRdb reprocessed the 5' RACE reads via MiXCR and lists one record per CDR3 protein. The table includes some 490,000 distinct CDR3 sequences, 18% detected once. The germline V gene encodes CDR1 SGHAT and CDR2 FQNNGV. V dropped 5 bases and J dropped 8 bases, with 10 bases sitting between them. The CDR3 totals 13 residues. As to this clonotype: Antigen: not known.

The chain uses TRBV11-2 and TRBJ1-6; D remains unclear. The sequence was collected from an adult woman who had mild COVID-19 (a few samples of this study predate the infection). Cell type and time point are not known. Sample: PBMCs or a T cell subset sorted from them (not recorded which). CDR3 protein: CASSLQQYSPLHF. CDR3 DNA: TGTGCCAGCAGCCTCCAGCAGTATTCACCCCTCCACTTT.